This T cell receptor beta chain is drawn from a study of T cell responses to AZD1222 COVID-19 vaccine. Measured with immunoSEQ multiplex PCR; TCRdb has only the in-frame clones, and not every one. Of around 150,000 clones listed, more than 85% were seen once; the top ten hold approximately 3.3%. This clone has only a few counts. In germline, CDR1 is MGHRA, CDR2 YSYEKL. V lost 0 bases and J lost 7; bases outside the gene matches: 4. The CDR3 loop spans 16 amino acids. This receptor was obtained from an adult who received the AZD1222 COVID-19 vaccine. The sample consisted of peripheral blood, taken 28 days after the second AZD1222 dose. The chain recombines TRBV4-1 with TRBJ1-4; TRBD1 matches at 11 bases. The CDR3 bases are TGCGCCAGCAGCCAAGATGGCGGGACAGGGGGTGAAAAACTGTTTTTT. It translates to CASSQDGGTGGEKLFF.